This record concerns one T cell receptor beta chain sequence. What it binds is unknown. The data belong to a study of shared clonotypes between healthy human individuals. In the study overall: There were three CD4 naive, three CD4 memory, two CD8 naive and one CD8 memory plates per donor. The study's findings and limits: Blood alone was sampled, and tissue repertoires likely differ. Clonotype sharing across four donors was observed for about 4.8% of naive CD4 clonotypes. The study drew on few donors, limiting represented genetic and exposure-history diversity.

Sequenced by immunoSEQ multiplex PCR; TCRdb stores in-frame clones only, minus some. The table shows about 2.1 million clones, with 85% to 95% occurring only once. Cells designated naive CD8 were CD45RO-negative and were positively selected for CCR7, with terminally differentiated effector memory CD45RA+ cells excluded. The CDR3 has 15 residues. Sequences were obtained from naive CD8+ T cells from PBMCs. The clonotype was recovered from a man in his late teens or twenties in good health. Some clones in this sample may be carry-over from other donors' samples. This chain links TRBV21-1 with TRBJ2-1; the table names TRBD2, a call not compared with the DNA. TRBV21-1 is noted as a pseudogene. The CDR3 spells CASSIFWCREGEQFF. CDR3 nucleotide sequence: TGTGCCAGCAGCATATTCTGGTGTCGAGAGGGTGAGCAGTTCTTC.